This TCR beta chain comes out of a study of cytomegalovirus exposure and HLA in healthy donors. Study results and caveats: The authors listed approximately 160 TCR beta chains as cytomegalovirus-associated.

PCR primers comprised 60 Vbeta and 13 Jbeta primers. Assay: immunoSEQ multiplex PCR; the TCRdb copy retains only in-frame clones and omits some. The profile shows over 70,000 clones, roughly 78% of them singletons. A remark on this clone: Its matching antigen is unknown.

The V end was cut by 5 bases, the J end by 4 bases, with 8 bases between. Germline CDR1 and CDR2: SNHLY and FYNNEI. There are 13 residues in the CDR3. The sequence was collected from a male donor in good health and CMV-seropositive. V gene TRBV2 combines with J gene TRBJ1-4, with D uncertain. The specimen sequenced was PBMCs. As DNA, the CDR3 is TGTGCCAGCAGTCCGGTTCTTAATGAAAAACTGTTTTTT. Its protein is CASSPVLNEKLFF.